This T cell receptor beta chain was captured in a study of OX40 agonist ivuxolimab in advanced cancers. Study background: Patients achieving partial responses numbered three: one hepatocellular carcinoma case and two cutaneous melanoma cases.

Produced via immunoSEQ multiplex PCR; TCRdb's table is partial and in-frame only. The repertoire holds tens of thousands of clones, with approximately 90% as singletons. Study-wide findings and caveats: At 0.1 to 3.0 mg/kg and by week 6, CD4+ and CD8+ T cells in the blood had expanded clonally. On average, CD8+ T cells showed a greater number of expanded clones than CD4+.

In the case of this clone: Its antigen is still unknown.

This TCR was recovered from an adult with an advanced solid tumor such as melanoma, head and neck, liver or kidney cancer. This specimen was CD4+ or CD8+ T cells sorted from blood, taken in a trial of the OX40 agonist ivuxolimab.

The CDR3 sequence is CASSREWNIQYF. The CDR3 coding sequence is TGTGCCAGCAGCCGAGAGTGGAACATTCAGTACTTC. The J gene is TRBJ2-4, the V gene TRBV7-9; D unresolved. The CDR3 totals 12 residues. The V end was cut by 5 bases, the J end by 7 bases, with 9 bases between. Germline loops: CDR1 SEHNR, CDR2 FQNEAQ (reference sequence).